Listed below are T cell receptor beta chains from one sample, sequenced in a study of long-term antiretroviral therapy in people with HIV. Assay used: immunoSEQ multiplex PCR; TCRdb lists only in-frame clones, some missing. The profile shows 26,000 or so clones, roughly 80% of them singletons. The material sequenced was unsorted PBMCs, taken 0.8 years before starting antiretroviral therapy. The receptors were gathered from a man aged 18 to 29 with HIV. Each CDR3 is given with its conserved first and last residue. The D gene is left open where the match is weak. Not every row has a clone size; where given, it reads once, few, many or a size class.

TRBD1 | TRBJ1-3 | TRBV7-8 | - | TGTGCCAGCAGCAATAGACAGGGGGCAGCTGGAAACACCATATATTTT | CASSNRQGAAGNTIYF
TRBD1 | TRBJ2-2 | TRBV7-3 | few | TGTGCCAGCAGCCTCGCCGGGACAGGCACCGGGGAGCTGTTTTTT | CASSLAGTGTGELFF
- | TRBJ2-7 | TRBV7-7 | - | TGTGCTAGCAGCCCTACACCCCTCTCCGAGCAGTACTTC | CASSPTPLSEQYF
TRBD2 | TRBJ2-1 | TRBV5-4 | - | TGTGCCAGCAGCCTCACTAGCGGGTACTACAATGAGCAGTTCTTC | CASSLTSGYYNEQFF
- | TRBJ2-2 | TRBV5-1 | - | TGCGCCAGCAGCCTAAATAGCGCGACCGGGGAGCTGTTTTTT | CASSLNSATGELFF
- | TRBJ2-7 | TRBV6-5 | - | TGTGCCAGCAGTCAGAGTGGCACCGGTGACGAGCAGTACTTC | CASSQSGTGDEQYF
- | TRBJ1-1 | TRBV29-1 | - | TGCAGCGTTGACCCACAGGGTTTGAACACTGAAGCTTTCTTT | CSVDPQGLNTEAFF
- | TRBJ2-2 | TRBV7-9 | - | TGTGCCAGCAGCCCCAGGGGTCCCGGCCTAAACACCGGGGAGCTGTTTTTT | CASSPRGPGLNTGELFF
- | TRBJ1-3 | TRBV4-1 | - | TGCGCCAGCAGCCCCGAGCGGGGGGCCTTATCTGGAAACACCATATATTTT | CASSPERGALSGNTIYF
- | TRBJ2-6 | TRBV19 | - | TGTGCCAGTAGTGAGGGGGTTGGGGCCAACGTCCTGACTTTC | CASSEGVGANVLTF
TRBD1 | TRBJ2-3 | TRBV5-6 | - | TGTGCCAGCAGCTTGGAGTCGGGACAGGGAACGTATTTT | CASSLESGQGTYF
TRBD1 | TRBJ2-2 | TRBV30 | - | TGTGCCTGGAGTCGGGACAGGGGTAACACCGGGGAGCTGTTTTTT | CAWSRDRGNTGELFF
- | TRBJ2-5 | TRBV30 | - | TGTGCCTGGGACCGACAGTCCCAAGAGACCCAGTACTTC | CAWDRQSQETQYF
- | TRBJ2-7 | TRBV15 | few | TGTGCCACCAGCCGAGGACAGCCCTACGAGCAGTACTTC | CATSRGQPYEQYF
- | TRBJ1-2 | TRBV6-1 | - | TGTGCCAGCAGTGAAGTCCACACCGACAGGAGAGCTAACTATGGCTACACCTTC | CASSEVHTDRRANYGYTF
TRBD2 | TRBJ2-1 | TRBV5-1 | - | TGCGCCAGCTTGGGACTAGCGGGGGGGAGCTCCTACAATGAGCAGTTCTTC | CASLGLAGGSSYNEQFF
TRBD1 | TRBJ2-1 | TRBV19 | - | TGTGCCAGTAGTCCCGGGACAGGGCCAAATGAGCAGTTCTTC | CASSPGTGPNEQFF
- | TRBJ2-2 | TRBV18 | few | TGTGCCAGCTCACCAGTCGTCCGGGAGCTGTTTTTT | CASSPVVRELFF
- | TRBJ2-2 | TRBV4-3 | - | TGCGCCAGCAGCCAAACATACCGCACCGGGGAGCTGTTTTTT | CASSQTYRTGELFF
TRBD2 | TRBJ2-3 | TRBV5-3 | - | TGTGCCAGAAGCCCGGGACTAGGGGGCACAGATACGCAGTATTTT | CARSPGLGGTDTQYF
TRBD2 | TRBJ2-3 | TRBV7-8 | - | TGTGCCAGCAGCCCGTGGACTAGAAGCACAGATACGCAGTATTTT | CASSPWTRSTDTQYF
TRBD2 | TRBJ2-3 | TRBV18 | - | TGTGCCAGCTCACCTCCGGGACTAGCGGGAGGAATAGGTCCCACAGATACGCAGTATTTT | CASSPPGLAGGIGPTDTQYF
- | TRBJ2-1 | TRBV11-1 | - | TGTGCCAGCAGCTTAGCGGCAGGCTCCTACAATGAGCAGTTCTTC | CASSLAAGSYNEQFF
- | TRBJ2-2 | TRBV7-3 | - | TGTGCCAGCAGCTTAGCGGGACACACCGGGGAGCTGTTTTTT | CASSLAGHTGELFF
TRBD1 | TRBJ1-2 | TRBV7-9 | - | TGTGCCAGCAGCTTAGTCACAGGGGTGAGAGGCTACACCTTC | CASSLVTGVRGYTF